The 25 T cell receptor beta chains below all came from one sample that was sequenced in a study of cytomegalovirus exposure and HLA in healthy donors. The PCR ran on 60 Vbeta and 13 Jbeta primers. Sequenced by immunoSEQ multiplex PCR; TCRdb stores in-frame clones only, minus some. The sample includes around 140,000 clones, roughly 70% seen only once; the top ten take approximately 2.3%. Sequenced: PBMCs. The source is a woman aged 55-70 years in good health and CMV-seropositive.

The rearrangement links TRBV6-1 to TRBJ2-2, with 9 bases identical to TRBD2. In germline, CDR1 is MNHNS, CDR2 SASEGT. CDR3 length: 15 residues. The trim removed 4 bases at V and 3 bases at J, leaving 3 bases unmatched. The CDR3 loop is CASSGLAGHTGELFF. In DNA, the CDR3 is TGTGCCAGCAGTGGGCTAGCGGGGCACACCGGGGAGCTGTTTTTT.

V is TRBV5-4 and J is TRBJ2-3, with D possibly TRBD1 on 6 matching bases. The V end lost 3 bases, the J end lost 6 bases, and 11 bases lay between the germline ends. The length of the CDR3 is 13 residues. CDR1 is SGHNT and CDR2 is YYREEE in the germline V gene (reference sequence). This chain's CDR3 is CASSSTGQDTQYF. The CDR3 nucleotides are TGTGCCAGCAGCTCAACAGGGCAGGATACGCAGTATTTT.

The V call is TRBV7-9, the J call TRBJ2-4, with TRBD1 identical over 8 bases. CDR3 length equals 14 residues. Per the germline V gene, CDR1 is SEHNR and CDR2 is FQNEAQ (reference sequence). Losses at the gene ends were 4 bases for V and 4 bases for J; bases not matched to a gene: 3. The DNA of the CDR3 is TGTGCCAGCAGCTCCCGACAGGGGAAAAACATTCAGTACTTC. This encodes CASSSRQGKNIQYF. Filled out from reference TRBV7-9 and TRBJ2-4, the complete variable domain reads DTGVSQNPRHKITKRGQNVTFRCDPISEHNRLYWYRQTLGQGPEFLTYFQNEAQLEKSRLLSDRFSAERPKGSFSTLEIQRTEQGDSAMYLCASSSRQGKNIQYFGAGTRLSVL.

The chain joins TRBV27 to TRBJ1-3, with D possibly being TRBD1 (5 bases). V gave up 2 bases and J gave up 2 bases, with 10 bases separating them. Germline values: CDR1 MNHEY, CDR2 SMNVEV (reference sequence). CDR3 size: 15 residues. CDR3 DNA sequence: TGTGCCAGCAGTTTAAGGCAGGGTACTGGAAACACCATATATTTT. Protein product: CASSLRQGTGNTIYF.

The J gene is TRBJ2-1, the V gene TRBV5-1; 13 nucleotides align to TRBD2. The CDR3 runs to 15 residues. J was trimmed by 8 bases and V by 6 bases; bases with no gene match: 8. Germline V CDR1 and CDR2: SGHRS, YFSETQ. CDR3 coding DNA: TGCGCCAGCACCGGACTAGCGGGAGTATCCGATGAGCAGTTCTTC. Translated: CASTGLAGVSDEQFF.

CDR3 DNA: TGTGCCATCAGTGACAGGGTAAATGAGCAGTTCTTC. Translated, it gives CAISDRVNEQFF. This chain connects TRBV10-3 to TRBJ2-1; D perhaps matches TRBD1 (5 bases). V was pared by 3 bases and J by 7 bases, with 7 bases between. CDR1 is ENHRY and CDR2 is SYGVKD in the germline V gene. This CDR3 is built from 12 residues.

The chain combines TRBV28 with TRBJ1-1; D not resolved. CDR3 length: 12 amino acids. Trimming stripped 6 bases from V and 8 bases from J, with 13 bases between. Germline V CDR1 and CDR2: MDHEN, SYDVKM. The chain's CDR3 is CASRSEQTEAFF. The CDR3 DNA reads TGTGCCAGCAGGTCGGAACAGACCGAAGCTTTCTTT.

This clone has more than one count but fewer than ten. The gene calls are TRBV18 and TRBJ1-5; 7 bases line up with TRBD1. V shed 5 bases and J 3 bases; nucleotides not matched to a gene: 4. Germline CDR1 and CDR2: KGHSH and LQKENI. The CDR3 covers 14 residues. The CDR3 bases are TGTGCCAGCTCAAAGGGACAGCCCAATCAGCCCCAGCATTTT. This codes for CASSKGQPNQPQHF.

A few counts support this clone. This sequence joins TRBV4-1 and TRBJ2-2; 10 bases agree with TRBD2. This CDR3 region has 17 residues. V was pared by 1 base and J by 6 bases, with 8 bases of the junction left unmatched. In germline, CDR1 is MGHRA, CDR2 YSYEKL. CDR3 nucleotide sequence: TGCGCCAGCAGCCAAGTGACTCTAGCGGGAGTACCCGGGGAGCTGTTTTTT. This translates into CASSQVTLAGVPGELFF.

This clone was observed a handful of times. This sequence joins TRBV2 and TRBJ1-2; 8 positions match TRBD1. Trimming at V came to 6 bases and at J to 6 bases, leaving 3 bases not matched to a gene. CDR1 is SNHLY, CDR2 FYNNEI, per germline. This CDR3 region has 12 residues. The CDR3 bases are TGTGCCAGCAGACTGGACAGGGATGGCTACACCTTC. Its protein is CASRLDRDGYTF.

This clone came up a few times. J is TRBJ1-4 and V is TRBV4-1, with D possibly TRBD1 on 5 matching bases. Germline V gene lookup returns CDR1 MGHRA and CDR2 YSYEKL. CDR3 size: 16 residues. Trimming shortened V by 0 bases and J by 7 bases, and 15 bases separated the two germline ends. CDR3 loop: CASSQDGGVGSEKLFF. CDR3 bases: TGCGCCAGCAGCCAAGATGGGGGGGTCGGAAGTGAAAAACTGTTTTTT.

As for this clone: Distinct nucleotide sequences in the sample also encode this CDR3. The V and J genes are TRBV2 and TRBJ2-5; D remains unclear. Germline CDR1 is SNHLY and CDR2 is FYNNEI. Trimming left V 6 bases short and J 5 bases short, with 10 bases between. The CDR3 runs to 12 residues. The CDR3 bases are TGTGCCAGCAGCGTCCGGGTGGAGACCCAGTACTTC. Translating it yields CASSVRVETQYF.

J is TRBJ1-5 and V is TRBV27; 10 bases line up with TRBD1. The germline CDR1 and CDR2 sequences are MNHEY and SMNVEV (reference sequence). The CDR3 runs to 15 residues. V lost 5 bases, J lost 7 bases, and 8 bases stayed unmatched. CDR3 in amino acids: CASSPGTGAEQPQHF. The CDR3 DNA is TGTGCCAGCAGTCCGGGGACAGGGGCAGAGCAGCCCCAGCATTTT.

This sequence joins TRBV10-1 and TRBJ1-5; no reliable D call. The V end lost 2 bases, the J end lost 4 bases, and 9 bases lay between the germline ends. The CDR3 runs 14 residues. Germline assignment: CDR1 WNHNN and CDR2 SYGVQD (reference sequence). CDR3 protein: CASSEAGLNQPQHF. The DNA for the CDR3 is TGCGCCAGCAGTGAGGCAGGACTTAATCAGCCCCAGCATTTT.

The chain couples TRBV19 to TRBJ1-5; TRBD1 might be the D (5 bases). The CDR3 has 16 residues. V was clipped by 0 bases and J by 5 bases, with 14 bases between them. Germline V gives CDR1 LNHDA, CDR2 SQIVND (reference sequence). The chain's CDR3 is CASSIDPRTRDQPQHF. As DNA, the CDR3 is TGTGCCAGTAGTATAGATCCAAGGACCAGGGATCAGCCCCAGCATTTT.

This clone showed up just a few times. This chain connects TRBV9 to TRBJ2-3; a weak D match, TRBD2 (6 bases). V gave up 4 bases and J gave up 4 bases, with 16 bases separating them. The CDR3 has 15 residues. Per the germline V gene, CDR1 is SGDLS and CDR2 is YYNGEE. CDR3 residues: CASSFSGLGADTQYF. The CDR3 bases are TGTGCCAGCAGCTTCTCGGGACTCGGGGCAGATACGCAGTATTTT.

This clone appeared once. V gene TRBV7-3 combines with J gene TRBJ2-7; tentative D call: TRBD2 (5 bases). The V and J ends lost 2 bases and 0 bases respectively, with 11 bases between them. Germline-derived CDR1 and CDR2 are SGHTA and FQGTGA. This CDR3 is built from 15 residues. CDR3 nucleotides: TGTGCCAGCAGCTTAGGCATAGCGAGCTCCTACGAGCAGTACTTC. Translating gives CASSLGIASSYEQYF.

The chain has TRBV2 and TRBJ2-7; the D gene is possibly TRBD2 (6 bases). Germline values: CDR1 SNHLY, CDR2 FYNNEI. This CDR3 contains 14 residues. Trimming stripped 6 bases from V and 2 bases from J, with 14 bases between. This CDR3 is CASRGTGAAYEQYF. CDR3 DNA sequence: TGTGCCAGCAGGGGGACGGGAGCTGCCTACGAGCAGTACTTC.

Concerning this clone itself: This sample also contains other DNA sequences that code for the same CDR3. The genes are TRBV28 and TRBJ1-2; 8 bases map to TRBD1. Germline CDR1 and CDR2: MDHEN and SYDVKM. The CDR3 runs to 13 residues. With V trimmed by 5 bases and J by 5 bases, 4 bases remained unmatched. The CDR3 bases are TGTGCCAGCAGTCTCGGACAGGGTTATGGCTACACCTTC. Translated, it gives CASSLGQGYGYTF.

This clone has just one count. J is TRBJ2-1 and V is TRBV2; a possible D gene is TRBD1 (6 bases). V gave up 7 bases and J gave up 15 bases, with 16 bases separating them. CDR1 and CDR2 (germline): SNHLY, FYNNEI. The CDR3 is made up of 11 amino acids. In nucleotides, the CDR3 is TGTGCCAGCACCTTGGGGGCGGGTGCGTTCTTC. It codes for CASTLGAGAFF.

This sequence joins TRBV7-9 and TRBJ2-4; D remains ambiguous. The germline V gene encodes CDR1 SEHNR and CDR2 FQNEAQ (reference sequence). The CDR3 has 16 amino acids. V gave up 2 bases and J gave up 0 bases, with 11 bases separating them. In nucleotides, the CDR3 is TGTGCCAGCAGCTTATTCGGTGAGGTAGCCAAAAACATTCAGTACTTC. Amino acids: CASSLFGEVAKNIQYF.

In its sample, this clone was seen a few times. The chain employs TRBV7-3 and TRBJ2-3; a possible D gene is TRBD2 (5 bases). This CDR3 region has 16 residues. V was shortened by 6 bases and J by 4 bases, with 20 bases between the two germline ends. Per the germline V gene, CDR1 is SGHTA and CDR2 is FQGTGA. CDR3 sequence reads: CASSPKAGVGSDTQYF. The CDR3 region has the DNA TGTGCCAGCAGTCCGAAGGCCGGGGTAGGGTCAGATACGCAGTATTTT.

V usage is TRBV6-6 and J usage is TRBJ1-1; 9 nucleotides align to TRBD1. The length of the CDR3 is 12 residues. V lost 2 bases, J lost 10 bases, and 2 bases stayed unmatched. Per germline, CDR1 MNHNY and CDR2 SVGAGI (reference sequence). CDR3 DNA sequence: TGTGCCAGCAGTTACGACAGGGGGGGAGCTTTCTTT. This codes for CASSYDRGGAFF.

The chain joins TRBV9 to TRBJ2-3, with 7 bases that match TRBD2. The CDR3 contains 13 residues. Unmatched junction bases numbered 0, after V lost 0 bases and J lost 5 bases. From germline, CDR1 is SGDLS and CDR2 YYNGEE. CDR3 protein: CASSVAGGDTQYF. The CDR3 DNA reads TGTGCCAGCAGCGTAGCGGGGGGAGATACGCAGTATTTT.

This clone has a handful of counts. This chain joins TRBV5-8 and TRBJ1-1; D unclear. The germline V and J ends were trimmed by 0 bases and 4 bases, with 13 bases remaining between them. CDR1 and CDR2 from the germline V gene are SGHTS and YDEGEE. This CDR3 comprises 15 residues. CDR3 nucleotide sequence: TGTGCCAGCAGCTTGGATCGGGGAGCGGGCACTGAAGCTTTCTTT. It specifies CASSLDRGAGTEAFF.